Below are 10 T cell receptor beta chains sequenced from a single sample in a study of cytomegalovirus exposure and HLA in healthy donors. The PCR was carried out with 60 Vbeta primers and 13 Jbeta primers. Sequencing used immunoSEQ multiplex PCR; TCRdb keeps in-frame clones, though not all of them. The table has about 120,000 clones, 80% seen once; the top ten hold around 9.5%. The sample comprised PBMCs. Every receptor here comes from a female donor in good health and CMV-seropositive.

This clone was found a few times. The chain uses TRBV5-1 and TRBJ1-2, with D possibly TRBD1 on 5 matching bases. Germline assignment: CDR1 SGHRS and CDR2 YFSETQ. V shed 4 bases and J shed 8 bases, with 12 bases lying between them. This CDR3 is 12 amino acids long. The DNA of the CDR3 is TGCGCCAGCAGCCCGGGACTGGGAGGCTACACCTTC. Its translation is CASSPGLGGYTF.

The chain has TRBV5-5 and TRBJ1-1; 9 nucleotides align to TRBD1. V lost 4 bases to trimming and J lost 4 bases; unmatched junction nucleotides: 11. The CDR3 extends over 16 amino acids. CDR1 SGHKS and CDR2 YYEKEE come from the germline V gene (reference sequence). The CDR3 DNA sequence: TGTGCCAGCAGCGAAGGGCGCGACAGGGGGGCCACTGAAGCTTTCTTT. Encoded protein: CASSEGRDRGATEAFF.

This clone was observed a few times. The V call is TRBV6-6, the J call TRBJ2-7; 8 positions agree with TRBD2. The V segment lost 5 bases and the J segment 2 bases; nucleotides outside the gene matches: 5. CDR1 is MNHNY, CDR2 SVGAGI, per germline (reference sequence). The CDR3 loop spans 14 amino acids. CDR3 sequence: CASSTGTRAYEQYF. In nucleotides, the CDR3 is TGTGCCAGCAGTACCGGGACTAGAGCCTACGAGCAGTACTTC.

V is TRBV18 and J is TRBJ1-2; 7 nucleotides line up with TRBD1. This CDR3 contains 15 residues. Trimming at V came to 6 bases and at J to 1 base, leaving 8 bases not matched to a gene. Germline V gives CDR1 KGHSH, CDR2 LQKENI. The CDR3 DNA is TGTGCCAGCTCGTCCGGGACAGAATTTAACTATGGCTACACCTTC. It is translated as CASSSGTEFNYGYTF.

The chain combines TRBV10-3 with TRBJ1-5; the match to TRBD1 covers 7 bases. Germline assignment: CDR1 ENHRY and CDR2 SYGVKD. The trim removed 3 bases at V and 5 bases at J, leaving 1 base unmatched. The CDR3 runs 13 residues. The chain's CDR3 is CAISEGGYQPQHF. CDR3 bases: TGTGCCATCAGTGAAGGGGGCTATCAGCCCCAGCATTTT.

The DNA of the CDR3 is TGTGCCAGCAGCTACGGACAGGGGAGCTCCTACGAGCAGTACTTC. It codes for CASSYGQGSSYEQYF. V and J are TRBV7-8 and TRBJ2-7; TRBD1 aligns across 9 bases. The germline gives CDR1 SGHVS, CDR2 FQNEAQ. This CDR3 is 15 amino acids long. Germline trimming cut 4 bases from V and 0 bases from J; bases unmatched to any gene: 4.

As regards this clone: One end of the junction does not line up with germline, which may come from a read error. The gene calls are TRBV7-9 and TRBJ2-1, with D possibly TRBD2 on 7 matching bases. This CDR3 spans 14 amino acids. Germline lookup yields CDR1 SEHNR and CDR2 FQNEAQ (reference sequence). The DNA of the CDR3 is TGTGCCAGCAGCTTAGAGAGGGGGGGAAATGAGCAGCTCTTC. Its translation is CASSLERGGNEQLF.

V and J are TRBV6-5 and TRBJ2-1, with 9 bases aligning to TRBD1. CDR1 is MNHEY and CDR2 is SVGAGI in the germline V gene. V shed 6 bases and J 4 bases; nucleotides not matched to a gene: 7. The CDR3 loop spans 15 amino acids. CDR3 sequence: CASRQQGAGYNEQFF. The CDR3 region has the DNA TGTGCCAGCAGGCAACAGGGGGCAGGTTACAATGAGCAGTTCTTC.

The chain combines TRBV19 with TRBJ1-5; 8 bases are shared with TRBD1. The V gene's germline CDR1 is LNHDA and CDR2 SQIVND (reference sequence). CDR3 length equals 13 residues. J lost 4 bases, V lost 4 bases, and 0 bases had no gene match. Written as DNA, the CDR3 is TGTGCCAGTAGTAACAGGGGGAATCAGCCCCAGCATTTT. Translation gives CASSNRGNQPQHF.

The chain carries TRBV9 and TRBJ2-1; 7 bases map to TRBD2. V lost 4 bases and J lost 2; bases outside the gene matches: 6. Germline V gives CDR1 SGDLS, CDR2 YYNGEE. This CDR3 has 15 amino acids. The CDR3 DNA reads TGTGCCAGCAGCTTAAGCGGGGAAACCTACAATGAGCAGTTCTTC. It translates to CASSLSGETYNEQFF.